This T cell receptor beta chain is from a study of CD8+ T cells in alopecia areata. Study results and caveats: Clonality in lesional scalp, especially alopecia totalis/universalis, exceeded that of normal scalp. It was less clear whether patients shared TCRs than it was in mice, possibly because of HLA.

Extracted RNA was reverse transcribed, and the resulting cDNA served as sequencing template. TCRdb's table, derived via immunoSEQ multiplex PCR, lists solely in-frame clones and lacks some. The sample has around 250,000 clones; roughly 69% are singletons. The V and J ends lost 4 bases and 5 bases respectively, with 11 bases between them. This CDR3 has 14 residues. In germline, CDR1 is MNHEY, CDR2 SMNVEV (reference sequence). Peripheral blood samples and lesional scalp punch biopsies were obtained from alopecia areata patients. Researchers picked out CD4+ and CD8+ T cells from PBMCs by sorting. This clone has a handful of counts. Antigen: not known.

This TCR came from a human donor with alopecia areata. The source material was CD4+ T cells sorted from blood, sampled at week 0. This rearrangement joins TRBV27 to TRBJ2-2, with D hard to call. The CDR3 bases are TGTGCCAGCAGTTCGACTCTCGGGACCGGGGAGCTGTTTTTT. Its protein is CASSSTLGTGELFF.